The clone carrying this TCR beta chain was counted ten times or more. What it binds is unknown. Amplification of TCR beta CDR3 regions was performed using RNA transcripts as template. Initially, a first-round RT-PCR of the TCR CDR3 employed the HTBI primer set. In TCRdb, the multiplex PCR reads were re-called with MiXCR into one record per CDR3 protein. Altogether roughly 720,000 distinct CDR3 sequences are present, 17% being singletons, with the ten largest covering 15%. These data belong to a study of T cells in Graves' hyperthyroidism and ophthalmopathy. This CDR3 contains 14 residues. V was clipped by 6 bases and J by 8 bases; unmatched bases: 8. General observations from the study: Within blood appeared most thyroid clonotypes that had expanded above 0.001.

The sample taken for sequencing was blood. This receptor was obtained from a man over 45 with Graves' hyperthyroidism. The chain combines TRBV12-3 or TRBV12-4 with TRBJ2-1, with TRBD1 identical over 9 bases. CDR3 coding DNA: TGTGCCAGCAGCCCCGGGACAGGGTCTCATGAGCAGTTCTTC. Translated, it gives CASSPGTGSHEQFF.